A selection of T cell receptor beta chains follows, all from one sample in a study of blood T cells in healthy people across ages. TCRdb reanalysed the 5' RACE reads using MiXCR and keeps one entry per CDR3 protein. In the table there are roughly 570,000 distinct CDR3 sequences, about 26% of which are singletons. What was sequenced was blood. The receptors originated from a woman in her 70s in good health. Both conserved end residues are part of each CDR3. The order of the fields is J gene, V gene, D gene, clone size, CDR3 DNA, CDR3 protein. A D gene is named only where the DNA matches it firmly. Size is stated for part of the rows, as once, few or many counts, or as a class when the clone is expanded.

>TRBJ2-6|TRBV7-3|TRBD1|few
TGTGCCAGCAGCTTAATGGGCCAGGGGGCTAGCTCTGGGGCCAACGTCCTGACTTTC
CASSLMGQGASSGANVLTF
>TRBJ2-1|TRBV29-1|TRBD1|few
TGCAGCGTTCCCCACAGGGGGTGGGACAATGAGCAGTTCTTC
CSVPHRGWDNEQFF
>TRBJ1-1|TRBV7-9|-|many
TGTGCCAGCAGCTCTGTCAGGGCTGCCACTGAAGCTTTCTTT
CASSSVRAATEAFF
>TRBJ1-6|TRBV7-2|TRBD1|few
TGTGCCAGCAGCTTCGCAGGGGGATTAAATTCACCCCTCCACTTT
CASSFAGGLNSPLHF
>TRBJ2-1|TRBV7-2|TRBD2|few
TGTGCCAGCAGCCCCGGACGCCGCGGGAGATACTACAATGAGCAGTTCTTC
CASSPGRRGRYYNEQFF
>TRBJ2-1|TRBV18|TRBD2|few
TGTGCCAGCTCACCGCGGGGGACTAGCGGGTTCTACAATGAGCAGTTCTTC
CASSPRGTSGFYNEQFF
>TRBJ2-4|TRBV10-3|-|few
TGTGCCATCAGTGAGTCCGGACAGTCTTGGGACATTCAGTACTTC
CAISESGQSWDIQYF
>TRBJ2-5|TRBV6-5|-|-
TGTGCCAGCAGTTACTCACTATCGAAGACCCAGTACTTC
CASSYSLSKTQYF
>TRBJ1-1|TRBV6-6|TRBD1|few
TGTGCCAGCAGGGTGACAGGGACTGAAGCTTTCTTT
CASRVTGTEAFF
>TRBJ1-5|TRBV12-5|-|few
TGTGCTAGTGCCACGGGGGGCGGGCAGCCCCAGCATTTT
CASATGGGQPQHF
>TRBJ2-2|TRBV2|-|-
TGTGCCAGCAGTTATCTACGGGGGAACACCGGGGAGCTGTTTTTT
CASSYLRGNTGELFF
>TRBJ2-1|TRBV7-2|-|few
TGTGCCAGCAGCCAAACAGGGAGGCACTCCTACAATGAGCAGCTCTTC
CASSQTGRHSYNEQLF
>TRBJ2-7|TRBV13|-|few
TGTGCCAGCAGCTTCGTTTCGGGAACCTACGAGCAGTACTTC
CASSFVSGTYEQYF
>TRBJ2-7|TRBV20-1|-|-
TGCAGTGCCACCGGTGGGGGGCCGAACGAGCAGTACTTC
CSATGGGPNEQYF
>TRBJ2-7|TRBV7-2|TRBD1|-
TGTGCCAGCAGCATTCGGGACAGATACTACGAGCAGTACTTC
CASSIRDRYYEQYF
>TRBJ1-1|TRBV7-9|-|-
TGTGCCAGCAGCTTAGATCCGATGACTGAAGCTTTCTTT
CASSLDPMTEAFF
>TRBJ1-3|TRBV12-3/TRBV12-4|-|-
TGTGCCAGCAGTTTTTGGGGGGGAAACACCATATATTTT
CASSFWGGNTIYF
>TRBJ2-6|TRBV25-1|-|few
TGTGCCAGCAGTGAAGCCAGGGCTGGGGCCAACGTCCTGACTTTC
CASSEARAGANVLTF
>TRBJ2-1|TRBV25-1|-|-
TGTGCCAGCAGTGAATACCCACACGGCCCGGGCTACAATGAGCAGTTCTTC
CASSEYPHGPGYNEQFF
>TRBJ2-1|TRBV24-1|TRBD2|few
TGTGCCACCAGTGATTTTAGCGGGGGGAATTACAATGAGCAGTTCTTC
CATSDFSGGNYNEQFF
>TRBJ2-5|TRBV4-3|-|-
TGCGCCAGCAGCCAAGAACAGGGAAACCAGTACTTC
CASSQEQGNQYF
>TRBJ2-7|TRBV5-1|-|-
TGCGCCAGCAGCCCAGGAGGAACCTCCTACGAGCAGTACTTC
CASSPGGTSYEQYF
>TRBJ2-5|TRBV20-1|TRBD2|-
TGCAGTGCTAGAGATCCCCTAGCGGGGGTACAGACCCAGTACTTC
CSARDPLAGVQTQYF
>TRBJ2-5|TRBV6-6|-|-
TGTGCCAGCACCTCCCGTAGGGGGGATCAAGAGACCCAGTACTTC
CASTSRRGDQETQYF
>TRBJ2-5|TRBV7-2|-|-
TGTGCCAGCAGCTTGGCAGGGGTCTATGGCAAGCAGTACTTC
CASSLAGVYGKQYF
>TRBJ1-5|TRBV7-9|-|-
TGTGCCAGCAGCTTTCAGGTTTCGCCCCAGCATTTT
CASSFQVSPQHF
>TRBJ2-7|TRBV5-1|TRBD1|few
TGCGCCAGCAGTCACAATGGACAGGGTCTCAACGAGCAGTACTTC
CASSHNGQGLNEQYF
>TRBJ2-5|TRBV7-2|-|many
TGTGCCAGCAGCTATGGCAGACAAGAGACCCAGTACTTC
CASSYGRQETQYF
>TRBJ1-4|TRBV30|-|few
TGTGCCTGGAGTGTCCAGACAACTAATGAAAAACTGTTTTTT
CAWSVQTTNEKLFF
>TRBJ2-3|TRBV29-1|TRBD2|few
TGCAGCGTGGAGCGGGGGAGCACAGATACGCATTATTTT
CSVERGSTDTHYF
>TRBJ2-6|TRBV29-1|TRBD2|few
TGCAGCGTTGGGGGGGGATTGTCCTACTCTGGGGCCAACGTCCTGACTTTC
CSVGGGLSYSGANVLTF
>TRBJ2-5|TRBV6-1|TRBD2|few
TGTGCCAGCAGCTGGACTAGCGGGGCAAACGGGGAGACCCAGTACTTC
CASSWTSGANGETQYF
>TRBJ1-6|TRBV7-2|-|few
TGTGCCAGCAGCCTCTATGGCAGGGAAAATAATTCACCCCTCCACTTT
CASSLYGRENNSPLHF
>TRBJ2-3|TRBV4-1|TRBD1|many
TGCGCCAGCAGCCCGTTTCCGGGACAGGGATCAGACACGCAGTATTTT
CASSPFPGQGSDTQYF
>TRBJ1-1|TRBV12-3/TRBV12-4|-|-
TGTGCCAGCGCACGACAGCAGAACACTGAAGCTTTCTTT
CASARQQNTEAFF
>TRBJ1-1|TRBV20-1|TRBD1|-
TGCAGTGCTTGGGGACAGGGTACGGAAGCTTTCTTT
CSAWGQGTEAFF
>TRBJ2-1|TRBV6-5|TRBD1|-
TGTGCCAGCAGCCCACAGGGGATGCGGAATGAGCAGTTCTTC
CASSPQGMRNEQFF
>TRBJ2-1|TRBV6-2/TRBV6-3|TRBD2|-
TGTGCCAGCAGTTTCTCCCGACCACAGACTAGCGGGTATGAGCAGTTCTTC
CASSFSRPQTSGYEQFF
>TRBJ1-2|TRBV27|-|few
TGTGCCAGCAGTTTCGAGGGGGAAGGTGATGGCTACACCTTC
CASSFEGEGDGYTF
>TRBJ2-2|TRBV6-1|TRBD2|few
TGTGCCAGCACCTTACGCGGGGGGGACACCGGGGAGCTGTTTTTT
CASTLRGGDTGELFF
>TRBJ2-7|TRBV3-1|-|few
TGTGCCAGCAGCCAAGGGAGTAGGTCCTACGAGCAGTACTTC
CASSQGSRSYEQYF
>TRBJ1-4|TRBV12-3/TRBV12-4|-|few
TGTGCCAGCAGCCCCTACGTCGGGGGACTTAATGAAAAACTGTTTTTT
CASSPYVGGLNEKLFF
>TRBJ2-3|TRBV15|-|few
TGTGCCACCAGCAGAGATGTAGGGGCAGATACGCAGTATTTT
CATSRDVGADTQYF
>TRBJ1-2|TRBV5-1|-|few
TGCGCCAGCAGCCCTTGGGGGGACGGCTACACCTTC
CASSPWGDGYTF
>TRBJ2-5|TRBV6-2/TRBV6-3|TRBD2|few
TGTGCCAGCAGTTACCCAGCGGGGGGCACGGGGGCCCAGTACTTC
CASSYPAGGTGAQYF